Below are 5 T cell receptor beta chains sequenced from a single sample in a study of T cell clones after liver transplantation (dated by TCRdb to between 2017 and 2020). Library method: the immunoSEQ multiplex PCR assay. TCRdb holds this immuneACCESS table with in-frame rearrangements only. Some clones are missing; in checked studies, unresolved V genes explain under half, and the rest has no known cause. Within this sample are about 20,000 clones, with approximately 80% of them counted one time only. Of the sample, around 32% is held by the ten largest clones. The specimen comprised CD8+ T cells from blood, sampled 54 months after liver transplant. These receptors all stem from a human patient who received a liver transplant. After a transplant, some of the T cells may come from the graft donor.

V gene TRBV4-1 combines with J gene TRBJ2-5; D not certain. The CDR3 consists of 13 residues. CDR1 MGHRA and CDR2 YSYEKL come from the germline V gene. V lost 3 bases and J 5 bases, leaving 10 bases between the germline ends. The CDR3 here is CASSHPAEETQYF. The CDR3 nucleotides are TGCGCCAGCAGCCACCCTGCAGAGGAGACCCAGTACTTC.

The V and J genes are TRBV2 and TRBJ2-3; 10 bases map to TRBD2. J was trimmed by 4 bases and V by 4 bases; bases with no gene match: 5. The length of the CDR3 is 15 residues. CDR1 is SNHLY, CDR2 FYNNEI, per germline. CDR3 sequence reads: CASSVRLAGPDTQYF. The CDR3 DNA reads as TGTGCCAGCAGTGTGCGACTAGCGGGTCCAGATACGCAGTATTTT. Combining the CDR3 with reference TRBV2 and TRBJ2-3 gives the whole variable domain EPEVTQTPSHQVTQMGQEVILRCVPISNHLYFYWYRQILGQKVEFLVSFYNNEISEKSEIFDDQFSVERPDGSNFTLKIRSTKLEDSAMYFCASSVRLAGPDTQYFGPGTRLTVL.

The chain has TRBV4-1 and TRBJ1-5, with 7 bases lining up with TRBD1. Germline loops: CDR1 MGHRA, CDR2 YSYEKL. The CDR3 loop spans 16 amino acids. After removal of 3 bases from V and 3 bases from J, the junction contained 8 bases not matched to a gene. The CDR3 protein is CASSHQAGQDNQPQHF. The CDR3 DNA sequence: TGCGCCAGCAGCCACCAAGCTGGACAGGACAATCAGCCCCAGCATTTT.

The rearrangement joins TRBV2 to TRBJ2-2, with TRBD1 as a possible D gene (6 bases). This CDR3 contains 15 residues. Per germline, CDR1 SNHLY and CDR2 FYNNEI. Trimming cost V 3 bases and J 5 bases, with 13 bases left between them. CDR3 loop: CASSEGAGRTGELFF. DNA for the CDR3: TGTGCCAGCAGTGAGGGGGCGGGCCGTACCGGGGAGCTGTTTTTT.

V gene TRBV6-5 combines with J gene TRBJ2-5, with 7 bases matching TRBD1. The CDR3 spans 15 residues. Germline-derived CDR1 and CDR2 are MNHEY and SVGAGI. V lost 2 bases, J lost 4 bases, and 7 bases stayed unmatched. The CDR3 reads CASSYARGYGETQYF. Written as DNA, the CDR3 is TGTGCCAGCAGTTACGCCAGGGGGTACGGAGAGACCCAGTACTTC.